The 6 T cell receptor beta chains in this list originate from one sample, sequenced in a study of blood T cell repertoires in COVID-19. TCRdb's table, derived via immunoSEQ multiplex PCR, lists solely in-frame clones and lacks some. The sample contains a few hundred thousand clones, roughly 92% of which appear only once. Sequencing used PBMCs or T cells enriched from blood (not recorded which). The origin of the receptors is a woman aged 40 to 50 who had been exposed to COVID-19.

The chain uses TRBV5-1 and TRBJ2-7; 13 nucleotides line up with TRBD2. With V trimmed by 2 bases and J by 2 bases, 7 bases remained unmatched. Germline V gene data show CDR1 as SGHRS and CDR2 as YFSETQ. The CDR3 runs 17 residues. The CDR3 reads CASSFDTSGREAYEQYF. The DNA of the CDR3 is TGCGCCAGCAGCTTTGACACTAGCGGGAGGGAGGCCTACGAGCAGTACTTC.

The genes are TRBV18 and TRBJ1-5, with D uncertain. CDR1 is KGHSH and CDR2 is LQKENI in the germline V gene. The CDR3 totals 15 residues. Trimming shortened V by 4 bases and J by 6 bases, and 16 bases separated the two germline ends. The CDR3, as DNA: TGTGCCAGCTCACTAGACGCGTCCGGGGTTCAGCCCCAGCATTTT. Protein: CASSLDASGVQPQHF.

This chain uses TRBV7-8 with TRBJ1-5, with D possibly being TRBD1 (6 bases). CDR1 is SGHVS, CDR2 FQNEAQ, per germline. This CDR3 has 16 amino acids. V gave up 2 bases and J gave up 2 bases, with 13 bases separating them. CDR3 nucleotide sequence: TGTGCCAGCAGCTTAAAGGGCAGGGGCGGCAATCAGCCCCAGCATTTT. Amino acid sequence: CASSLKGRGGNQPQHF. Using reference TRBV7-8 and TRBJ1-5 for the parts outside the CDR3, the full variable domain is GAGVSQSPRYKVAKRGQDVALRCDPISGHVSLFWYQQALGQGPEFLTYFQNEAQLDKSGLPSDRFFAERPEGSVSTLKIQRTQQEDSAVYLCASSLKGRGGNQPQHFGDGTRLSIL.

V is TRBV5-4 and J is TRBJ2-5, with D uncertain. This CDR3 is built from 11 residues. The V end was cut by 2 bases, the J end by 5 bases, with 4 bases between. The germline V gene has CDR1 SGHNT and CDR2 YYREEE (reference sequence). The CDR3 region is CASSFEETQYF. CDR3 nucleotides: TGTGCCAGCAGCTTTGAGGAGACCCAGTACTTC.

The chain carries TRBV5-1 and TRBJ2-5, with 7 bases matching TRBD2. With V trimmed by 5 bases and J by 3 bases, 16 bases remained unmatched. The germline V gene encodes CDR1 SGHRS and CDR2 YFSETQ. CDR3 length equals 17 residues. The CDR3 DNA sequence: TGCGCCAGCAGACCGAACTACCGGACTAGGTCTGAAGAGACCCAGTACTTC. Translation gives CASRPNYRTRSEETQYF.

The chain combines TRBV11-3 with TRBJ2-3, with 7 bases identical to TRBD2. The CDR3 is 14 residues long. Germline values: CDR1 SGHNT, CDR2 YENEEA. The J segment lost 6 bases and the V segment lost 5 bases, leaving 8 bases of the junction unmatched. CDR3 in amino acids: CASSPSTSRDTQYF. The DNA of the CDR3 is TGTGCCAGCAGCCCCTCGACTAGCCGCGATACGCAGTATTTT. Full variable domain (remainder filled in from reference TRBV11-3 and TRBJ2-3): EAGVVQSPRYKIIEKKQPVAFWCNPISGHNTLYWYLQNLGQGPELLIRYENEEAVDDSQLPKDRFSAERLKGVDSTLKIQPAELGDSAVYLCASSPSTSRDTQYFGPGTRLTVL.